The source of this T cell receptor (beta chain) is a study of PD-L1 blockade in urothelial cancer. About the research overall: Patients commenced atezolizumab at some point between 2014 and 2015, and it was given at 1,200 mg intravenously every 3 weeks. Prior chemotherapy in patients spanned 0 to 3 regimens.

Using immunoSEQ multiplex PCR, the repertoire was profiled, and TCRdb retains in-frame clones only, with some absent. The sample lists about 80,000 clones; 85% were seen once. Time point reported: pretreatment peripheral blood. This CDR3 spans 14 amino acids. Per the germline V gene, CDR1 is SQVTM and CDR2 is ANQGSEA. Trimming left V 0 bases short and J 9 bases short, with 15 bases between. This rearrangement joins TRBV29-1 to TRBJ1-5; D might be TRBD1 (5 bases). The sequencing used PBMCs, collected around atezolizumab (anti-PD-L1) treatment. This TCR came from a man aged 35-49 years with urothelial cancer. For the CDR3, the DNA is TGCAGCGTTGAAGATCCCATTATCGGGGGGCCCCAGCATTTT. Translation gives CSVEDPIIGGPQHF.